The entry below gives a single T cell receptor (beta chain) sequence along with its context. This sample was included in a study of OX40 agonist ivuxolimab in advanced cancers. Some clones are missing from TCRdb's copy, which holds only in-frame ones; the method was immunoSEQ multiplex PCR. Counted here are 30,000 to 35,000 clones, 87% occurring once; the ten biggest clones make up 25%. The V segment lost 3 bases and the J segment 0 bases; nucleotides outside the gene matches: 2. The CDR3 length is 15 residues. Per the germline V gene, CDR1 is MNHNS and CDR2 is SASEGT. The input for sequencing was CD4+ or CD8+ T cells sorted from blood, taken in a trial of the OX40 agonist ivuxolimab. The receptor comes from an adult with an advanced solid tumor such as melanoma, head and neck, liver or kidney cancer. This rearrangement joins TRBV6-1 to TRBJ1-3, with 7 bases that match TRBD1. In DNA, the CDR3 is TGTGCCAGCAGTGATTCAGGGGGCTCTGGAAACACCATATATTTT. Amino acid sequence: CASSDSGGSGNTIYF.